The clone carrying this TCR beta chain was seen a handful of times. Its antigen remains unidentified. The data were obtained in a study of beta chain features in type 1 diabetes. Findings of the study overall: In comparison with healthy donors, patients had naive, central memory and Treg TCRB repertoires that appeared more similar. The study left unresolved whether HLA type influences TCRB rearrangement. Patients with Type 1 diabetes showed moderately but significantly shorter TCRB CDR3s in all four CD4+ subsets.

Every isolated RNA sample was fully reverse transcribed, so sequencing captured expressed TCRB transcripts. Clones were read by immunoSEQ multiplex PCR, and TCRdb kept only the in-frame ones, dropping some. The table shows about 340,000 clones, with roughly 14% occurring only once. The CDR3 loop spans 14 amino acids. The V gene lost 7 bases and the J gene lost 4 bases, with 17 bases spanning the gap. The germline gives CDR1 WSHSY, CDR2 SAAADI. Heparinised blood was drawn once per donor, averaging about 100 mL. The TCR originated in a woman in her late teens or twenties with type 1 diabetes. The V gene is TRBV10-2, the J gene TRBJ2-7, with D tentatively TRBD2 (5 bases). Sequenced material: naive CD4+ T cells from blood. CDR3: CASTDLGVGYEQYF. The CDR3 DNA follows: TGCGCCAGCACTGACCTCGGGGTTGGGTACGAGCAGTACTTC.